One T cell receptor beta chain is described in this entry. Antigen: not known. These data belong to a study of cytomegalovirus exposure and HLA in healthy donors. Primers included in the PCR were 60 Vbeta and 13 Jbeta primers. Clones were read by immunoSEQ multiplex PCR, and TCRdb kept only the in-frame ones, dropping some. The data contain just under 95,000 clones, roughly 80% of them singletons. Study-wide findings and caveats: Within a later analysis, the majority of CMV-associated TCR beta chains appeared HLA-restricted. A previous analysis found most TCR beta V segments productive roughly 87% or roughly 30% of the time.

This CDR3 is 11 amino acids long. V lost 6 bases, J lost 0 bases, and 6 bases lay in between. Looked up from germline, CDR1 is DFQATT and CDR2 is SNEGSKA (reference sequence). Sequencing was done on a sample of PBMCs. The rearrangement joins TRBV20-1 to TRBJ2-7; D remains unclear. This receptor was taken from a girl aged 2-15 years in good health and CMV-seropositive. The CDR3 region is CSAVDSYEQYF. DNA of the CDR3: TGCAGTGCGGTAGACTCCTACGAGCAGTACTTC.